This entry lists 22 T cell receptor beta chains sequenced from one sample in a study of shared clonotypes between healthy human individuals. Only in-frame clones appear in the TCRdb table, and some are missing; sequencing was by immunoSEQ multiplex PCR. The sample consists of approximately 530,000 clones, 95% to 97% of them appearing once. What was sequenced was naive CD4+ T cells sorted from blood. Subset: CD45RA+ positively selected. The receptor set was obtained from a woman aged 25-40 years in good health.

The J gene is TRBJ2-1, the V gene TRBV7-8; D remains unclear. Per the germline V gene, CDR1 is SGHVS and CDR2 is FQNEAQ. The CDR3 has 16 residues. Trimming pared 5 bases from V and 0 bases from J, leaving 14 bases between. This CDR3 is CASSPRAPSSYNEQFF. In nucleotides, the CDR3 is TGTGCCAGCAGCCCGCGCGCCCCGAGCTCCTACAATGAGCAGTTCTTC.

The rearrangement joins TRBV5-1 to TRBJ2-5; D might be TRBD1 or TRBD2, each matching 5 bases. Trimming took 4 bases from V and 11 from J, leaving 24 bases between them. This CDR3 region has 15 residues. CDR1 is SGHRS, CDR2 YFSETQ, per germline. The CDR3 sequence is CASSPLRGLGEEQYF. In nucleotides, the CDR3 is TGCGCCAGCAGCCCCCTCCGGGGCCTGGGAGAGGAGCAGTACTTC.

V is TRBV11-2 and J is TRBJ1-5; D may be TRBD1 (5 bases). This CDR3 has 16 amino acids. CDR1 SGHAT and CDR2 FQNNGV come from the germline V gene. V was trimmed by 1 base and J by 0 bases, leaving 10 bases between them. Here the CDR3 DNA reads TGTGCCAGCAGCTTAGTACGGACAATTAGCAATCAGCCCCAGCATTTT. It encodes CASSLVRTISNQPQHF.

The J gene is TRBJ1-1, the V gene TRBV5-1; no clear D gene. Trimming shortened V by 0 bases and J by 0 bases, and 12 bases separated the two germline ends. Per germline, CDR1 SGHRS and CDR2 YFSETQ. The CDR3 contains 16 residues. This chain's CDR3 is CASSLELVVLNTEAFF. CDR3 in DNA: TGCGCCAGCAGCTTGGAATTGGTTGTGTTGAACACTGAAGCTTTCTTT.

This chain uses TRBV18 with TRBJ1-1, with D possibly matching TRBD1 (6 bases). V gave up 1 base and J gave up 7 bases, with 10 bases separating them. There are 13 residues in the CDR3. Germline CDR1 and CDR2: KGHSH and LQKENI. The CDR3 DNA follows: TGTGCCAGCTCACCACGGGAGGGGGATGAAGCTTTCTTT. Encoded protein: CASSPREGDEAFF.

A single count supports this clone. The chain links TRBV5-1 to TRBJ1-4; no definite D call. Deletions cut 4 bases from V and 7 bases from J, with 17 bases between. The germline V gene encodes CDR1 SGHRS and CDR2 YFSETQ. This CDR3 comprises 15 residues. CDR3 coding DNA: TGCGCCAGCAGCATACTGACCCCCTGGGGTGAAAAACTGTTTTTT. Its translation is CASSILTPWGEKLFF.

This rearrangement joins TRBV5-1 to TRBJ2-3; 7 bases are a match to TRBD2. This CDR3 region has 16 residues. Looked up from germline, CDR1 is SGHRS and CDR2 is YFSETQ. Trimming cost V 4 bases and J 2 bases; bases outside gene matches: 10. The CDR3 nucleotides read TGCGCCAGCAGCCCGGGCGCTAGCGGAACCACAGATACGCAGTATTTT. This translates into CASSPGASGTTDTQYF. Using reference TRBV5-1 and TRBJ2-3 for the parts outside the CDR3, the full variable domain is KAGVTQTPRYLIKTRGQQVTLSCSPISGHRSVSWYQQTPGQGLQFLFEYFSETQRNKGNFPGRFSGRQFSNSRSEMNVSTLELGDSALYLCASSPGASGTTDTQYFGPGTRLTVL.

V is TRBV28 and J is TRBJ1-1; tentative D call: TRBD1 (6 bases). The V gene's germline CDR1 is MDHEN and CDR2 SYDVKM. The CDR3 is made up of 14 amino acids. Trimming took off 5 bases at V and 0 bases at J, with 10 bases between the two ends. The CDR3 DNA follows: TGTGCCAGCAGTGGAGGGGGGTTGAACACTGAAGCTTTCTTT. This encodes CASSGGGLNTEAFF.

The chain couples TRBV6-1 to TRBJ2-7, with D possibly matching TRBD2 (5 bases). Looked up from germline, CDR1 is MNHNS and CDR2 is SASEGT. The CDR3 length is 13 residues. Trimming took off 6 bases at V and 2 bases at J, with 11 bases between the two ends. CDR3 amino acids: CASRRESTYEQYF. The CDR3 DNA is TGTGCCAGCAGGAGGGAGAGCACCTACGAGCAGTACTTC.

The CDR3 reads CATSRGSSLRGGSSYEQYF. CDR3 DNA sequence: TGTGCCACCAGCAGAGGATCTAGCCTTCGGGGGGGGAGCTCCTACGAGCAGTACTTC. This rearrangement joins TRBV15 to TRBJ2-7, with 8 nucleotides matching TRBD2. With 1 base clipped from V and 0 bases from J, the junction kept 14 bases outside the gene matches. The CDR3 is 19 amino acids. Germline values: CDR1 LNHNV, CDR2 YYDKDF (reference sequence). Complete variable domain (other parts from reference TRBV15 and TRBJ2-7): DAMVIQNPRYQVTQFGKPVTLSCSQTLNHNVMYWYQQKSSQAPKLLFHYYDKDFNNEADTPDNFQSRRPNTSFCFLDIRSPGLGDTAMYLCATSRGSSLRGGSSYEQYFGPGTRLTVT.

The chain combines TRBV6-5 with TRBJ1-5, with D perhaps TRBD1 (5 bases). Germline assignment: CDR1 MNHEY and CDR2 SVGAGI. The CDR3 has 15 residues. V was trimmed by 6 bases and J by 7 bases, leaving 19 bases between them. CDR3 amino acids: CASSASDSHNQPQHF. The DNA of the CDR3 is TGTGCCAGCAGCGCCTCCGACAGCCATAACCAGCCCCAGCATTTT.

In this sample, this clone turned up once. The chain combines TRBV28 with TRBJ2-1; D uncertain. Trimming removed 3 bases at V and 8 bases at J, with 14 bases between. CDR3 length: 14 residues. Germline CDR1 MDHEN, CDR2 SYDVKM. Here the CDR3 DNA reads TGTGCCAGCAGTTTGGGTAGGTTTCATCATGAGCAGTTCTTC. Protein product: CASSLGRFHHEQFF.

J is TRBJ2-6 and V is TRBV25-1, with D possibly TRBD2 on 6 matching bases. V shed 3 bases and J shed 0 bases, with 12 bases lying between them. Germline V CDR1 and CDR2: MGHDK, SYGVNS. This CDR3 is 17 amino acids long. The CDR3 here is CASSEAPGSSGANVLTF. The CDR3 DNA follows: TGTGCCAGCAGTGAGGCTCCCGGGAGCTCTGGGGCCAACGTCCTGACTTTC. Looking up the rest from reference TRBV25-1 and TRBJ2-6 gives the full variable domain: EADIYQTPRYLVIGTGKKITLECSQTMGHDKMYWYQQDPGMELHLIHYSYGVNSTEKGDLSSESTVSRIRTEHFPLTLESARPSHTSQYLCASSEAPGSSGANVLTFGAGSRLTVL.

This chain joins TRBV7-8 and TRBJ1-5; 9 positions match TRBD1. After removal of 5 bases from V and 1 base from J, the junction contained 9 bases not matched to a gene. The CDR3 sequence is 17 residues long. CDR1 SGHVS and CDR2 FQNEAQ come from the germline V gene. Here the CDR3 reads CASSGQPGQGSNQPQHF. CDR3 coding DNA: TGTGCCAGCAGCGGCCAACCGGGACAGGGAAGCAATCAGCCCCAGCATTTT.

The table lists this clone with a count of one. The chain joins TRBV28 to TRBJ2-5; TRBD1 might be the D (5 bases). Germline V gene sequence: CDR1 MDHEN, CDR2 SYDVKM. V dropped 4 bases and J dropped 9 bases, with 12 bases sitting between them. The CDR3 extends over 12 amino acids. The CDR3 coding sequence is TGTGCCAGCAGTTGGACATTCAGGGCCCAGTACTTC. Residues: CASSWTFRAQYF. Full variable domain (rest looked up from reference TRBV28 and TRBJ2-5): DVKVTQSSRYLVKRTGEKVFLECVQDMDHENMFWYRQDPGLGLRLIYFSYDVKMKEKGDIPEGYSVSREKKERFSLILESASTNQTSMYLCASSWTFRAQYFGPGTRLLVL.

The CDR3 nucleotides read TGTGCCAGCAGTCGCGCGGGATTCGATCAGCCCCAGCATTTT. Amino acids: CASSRAGFDQPQHF. The gene calls are TRBV2 and TRBJ1-5, with D unclear. V was clipped by 5 bases and J by 5 bases, with 13 bases between them. The CDR3 spans 14 residues. Germline CDR1 and CDR2: SNHLY and FYNNEI.

The chain uses TRBV19 and TRBJ2-1; 16 nucleotides match TRBD2. J was trimmed by 12 bases and V by 8 bases; bases with no gene match: 4. CDR3 length equals 13 residues. The germline V gene has CDR1 LNHDA and CDR2 SQIVND (reference sequence). CDR3 coding DNA: TGTGCCAGTGAGGGACTAGCGGGAGGGCCGCAGTTCTTC. Amino acids: CASEGLAGGPQFF.

V and J are TRBV10-3 and TRBJ2-1; 8 bases match TRBD2. V lost 8 bases to trimming and J lost 8 bases; unmatched junction nucleotides: 11. The CDR3 runs to 14 residues. Per germline, CDR1 ENHRY and CDR2 SYGVKD. CDR3 sequence reads: CAIRAGVTFHEQFF. In nucleotides, the CDR3 is TGTGCCATCCGAGCGGGAGTAACCTTCCATGAGCAGTTCTTC.

The V and J genes are TRBV10-3 and TRBJ2-3; D uncertain. V dropped 2 bases and J dropped 1 base, with 7 bases sitting between them. CDR3 size: 14 residues. CDR1 is ENHRY and CDR2 is SYGVKD in the germline V gene. The DNA for the CDR3 is TGTGCCATCAGTGAGGGGCCCCGCACAGATACGCAGTATTTT. Its protein is CAISEGPRTDTQYF.

The CDR3 sequence: CASSWVGNTGELFF. DNA of the CDR3: TGTGCCAGCAGCTGGGTAGGGAACACCGGGGAGCTGTTTTTT. The J gene is TRBJ2-2, the V gene TRBV27; D is unresolved. Germline V lookup: CDR1 MNHEY, CDR2 SMNVEV (reference sequence). V lost 6 bases and J 1 base, leaving 9 bases between the germline ends. This CDR3 is 14 amino acids long.

This clone was recorded only once. The chain employs TRBV10-3 and TRBJ1-2; 8 bases are a match to TRBD1. The V and J ends lost 1 base and 6 bases, in that order; junction bases with no gene match: 10. CDR1 is ENHRY and CDR2 is SYGVKD in the germline V gene. The CDR3 has 16 residues. Here the CDR3 DNA reads TGTGCCATCAGTGAGTTAAGCGGGACAGGATGGGATGGCTACACCTTC. Translated, it gives CAISELSGTGWDGYTF.

V gene TRBV15 combines with J gene TRBJ1-1, with 9 bases matching TRBD1. The CDR3 runs 16 residues. Germline V gene data show CDR1 as LNHNV and CDR2 as YYDKDF (reference sequence). The V and J ends lost 5 bases and 1 base, in that order; junction bases with no gene match: 8. As DNA, the CDR3 is TGTGCCACCAGCGGACAGGGGCGACGGGGGAACACTGAAGCTTTCTTT. It encodes CATSGQGRRGNTEAFF.